Presented here are 30 T cell receptor beta chains from one specimen sequenced in a study of cytomegalovirus exposure and HLA in healthy donors. With 60 Vbeta and 13 Jbeta primers, the PCR was carried out. Assay: immunoSEQ multiplex PCR; the TCRdb copy retains only in-frame clones and omits some. The table lists roughly 100,000 clones, 60% to 80% of them singletons, with roughly 4% in the top ten. The material sequenced was PBMCs. The receptors here all came from a man in his fifties or sixties in good health and CMV-seropositive.

The gene calls are TRBV5-1 and TRBJ2-1; 7 bases map to TRBD2. V dropped 1 base and J dropped 2; count of bases not matched to a gene: 6. CDR1 is SGHRS, CDR2 YFSETQ, per germline. This CDR3 has 16 amino acids. Here the CDR3 reads CASSLFAGAAYNEQFF. CDR3 sequence (DNA): TGCGCCAGCAGCTTGTTTGCGGGAGCGGCCTACAATGAGCAGTTCTTC.

The rearrangement links TRBV9 to TRBJ1-1, with a possible D match to TRBD1 (6 bases). The germline V and J ends were trimmed by 0 bases and 4 bases, with 13 bases remaining between them. In germline, CDR1 is SGDLS, CDR2 YYNGEE. The CDR3 loop spans 15 amino acids. DNA for the CDR3: TGTGCCAGCAGCGTAGTCGGGGGGCCCGGCACTGAAGCTTTCTTT. Protein: CASSVVGGPGTEAFF.

The chain uses TRBV6-1 and TRBJ1-4, with D possibly being TRBD1 (5 bases). Between the trimmed V and J ends, which lost 4 bases and 4 bases, there was a span of 13 bases. CDR1 is MNHNS, CDR2 SASEGT, per germline. This CDR3 has 15 amino acids. The DNA of the CDR3 is TGTGCCAGCAGTGGACAAACAGGAGTTAATGAAAAACTGTTTTTT. Translated: CASSGQTGVNEKLFF.

The chain couples TRBV30 to TRBJ2-7; D may be TRBD1 (5 bases). Between the trimmed V and J ends, which lost 4 bases and 1 base, there was a span of 14 bases. CDR1 and CDR2 from the germline V gene are GTSNPN and SVGIG (reference sequence). The CDR3 contains 14 residues. Here the CDR3 DNA reads TGTGCCTGGACTCCCCAGGGCGCATCCTACGAGCAGTACTTC. Encoded protein: CAWTPQGASYEQYF.

The chain combines TRBV11-1 with TRBJ2-1; 10 bases match TRBD2. CDR1 is SGHAT, CDR2 FQDESV, per germline (reference sequence). This CDR3 has 16 amino acids. After removal of 4 bases from V and 4 bases from J, the junction contained 7 bases not matched to a gene. The CDR3 sequence: CASSSHSGRRYNEQFF. CDR3 bases: TGTGCCAGCAGCTCCCATAGCGGGAGGCGTTACAATGAGCAGTTCTTC. Filled out from reference TRBV11-1 and TRBJ2-1, the complete variable domain reads EAEVAQSPRYKITEKSQAVAFWCDPISGHATLYWYRQILGQGPELLVQFQDESVVDDSQLPKDRFSAERLKGVDSTLKIQPAELGDSAMYLCASSSHSGRRYNEQFFGPGTRLTVL.

This chain uses TRBV5-1 with TRBJ2-5, with 10 bases that match TRBD2. The CDR3 is made up of 18 amino acids. CDR1 and CDR2 (germline): SGHRS, YFSETQ. V shed 0 bases, J shed 1 base, and the junction held 9 bases outside the gene matches. The CDR3 sequence is CASSLAASGSWGQETQYF. The CDR3 region has the DNA TGCGCCAGCAGCTTGGCCGCTAGCGGGAGCTGGGGCCAAGAGACCCAGTACTTC.

The genes are TRBV5-1 and TRBJ2-1; 9 nucleotides line up with TRBD2. In germline, CDR1 is SGHRS, CDR2 YFSETQ. The CDR3 has 16 amino acids. The ends lost 0 bases at V and 6 bases at J; junction bases unmatched: 7. The CDR3 coding sequence is TGCGCCAGCAGCTTGGGGGACTTAGCGGGAGTCAATGAGCAGTTCTTC. Amino acid sequence: CASSLGDLAGVNEQFF.

This clone appeared a few times. Other DNA sequences in the sample encode the same CDR3. The gene calls are TRBV5-1 and TRBJ2-3, with 7 nucleotides matching TRBD1. The V gene's germline CDR1 is SGHRS and CDR2 YFSETQ. V lost 4 bases to trimming and J lost 4 bases; unmatched junction nucleotides: 6. The CDR3 length is 14 residues. CDR3 nucleotides: TGCGCCAGCAGCCTCGACAGGGTCCCAGATACGCAGTATTTT. Its protein product is CASSLDRVPDTQYF. Complete variable domain (other parts from reference TRBV5-1 and TRBJ2-3): KAGVTQTPRYLIKTRGQQVTLSCSPISGHRSVSWYQQTPGQGLQFLFEYFSETQRNKGNFPGRFSGRQFSNSRSEMNVSTLELGDSALYLCASSLDRVPDTQYFGPGTRLTVL.

V gene TRBV14 combines with J gene TRBJ2-7, with 7 bases that match TRBD1. CDR3 length equals 17 residues. V lost 1 base to trimming and J lost 2 bases; unmatched junction nucleotides: 11. Per the germline V gene, CDR1 is SGHDN and CDR2 is FVKESK. The CDR3 is CASSQAYRGQRPYEQYF. CDR3 DNA sequence: TGTGCCAGCAGCCAAGCTTACAGGGGACAACGACCCTACGAGCAGTACTTC.

The V call is TRBV19, the J call TRBJ2-1; TRBD2 agrees at 11 bases. The germline gives CDR1 LNHDA, CDR2 SQIVND (reference sequence). The J segment lost 6 bases and the V segment lost 10 bases, leaving 8 bases of the junction unmatched. CDR3 length: 14 residues. Here the CDR3 reads CATKLAGVGNEQFF. Written as DNA, the CDR3 is TGTGCCACCAAACTAGCGGGAGTGGGCAATGAGCAGTTCTTC.

This rearrangement joins TRBV27 to TRBJ2-5; tentative D call: TRBD2 (5 bases). Germline V lookup: CDR1 MNHEY, CDR2 SMNVEV (reference sequence). The CDR3 runs 19 residues. V gave up 4 bases and J gave up 3 bases, with 27 bases separating them. The DNA of the CDR3 is TGTGCCAGCAGTTCGAAATTCAGCCGGGCGGGCGCACAAAAAGAGACCCAGTACTTC. Protein: CASSSKFSRAGAQKETQYF.

V usage is TRBV29-1 and J usage is TRBJ2-7; perhaps TRBD2 as D (6 bases). The V gene lost 7 bases and the J gene lost 3 bases, with 25 bases spanning the gap. From germline, CDR1 is SQVTM and CDR2 ANQGSEA. The CDR3 is made up of 16 amino acids. In DNA, the CDR3 is TGCAGCGCCACCACCGACAGACGGGGGTCTCTCTACGAGCAGTACTTC. Translation: CSATTDRRGSLYEQYF.

The CDR3 region is CASTPPRGRAGELFF. CDR3 sequence (DNA): TGTGCCAGCACCCCCCCCAGGGGGCGGGCCGGGGAGCTGTTTTTT. J is TRBJ2-2 and V is TRBV28; TRBD1 agrees at 8 bases. V lost 7 bases, J lost 6 bases, and 10 bases stayed unmatched. Germline loops: CDR1 MDHEN, CDR2 SYDVKM. This CDR3 spans 15 amino acids.

This chain links TRBV19 with TRBJ2-1; D perhaps matches TRBD1 (7 bases). CDR1 is LNHDA and CDR2 is SQIVND in the germline V gene (reference sequence). Trimming pared 5 bases from V and 7 bases from J, leaving 15 bases between. The length of the CDR3 is 14 residues. CDR3 loop: CASSLQGRSNEQFF. Written as DNA, the CDR3 is TGTGCCAGTAGTCTACAGGGGAGGAGTAATGAGCAGTTCTTC. The full variable domain, completed using reference TRBV19 and TRBJ2-1, is DGGITQSPKYLFRKEGQNVTLSCEQNLNHDAMYWYRQDPGQGLRLIYYSQIVNDFQKGDIAEGYSVSREKKESFPLTVTSAQKNPTAFYLCASSLQGRSNEQFFGPGTRLTVL.

The chain carries TRBV29-1 and TRBJ1-2, with D hard to call. CDR3 length: 12 residues. Germline-derived CDR1 and CDR2 are SQVTM and ANQGSEA. Trimming removed 3 bases from V and 5 bases from J, with 10 bases in between. The CDR3 spells CSVDRRLYGYTF. CDR3 nucleotides: TGCAGCGTTGATCGGCGGCTATATGGCTACACCTTC. Full variable domain (outside the CDR3, taken from reference TRBV29-1 and TRBJ1-2): SAVISQKPSRDICQRGTSLTIQCQVDSQVTMMFWYRQQPGQSLTLIATANQGSEATYESGFVIDKFPISRPNLTFSTLTVSNMSPEDSSIYLCSVDRRLYGYTFGSGTRLTVV.

This chain links TRBV9 with TRBJ1-2, with D possibly TRBD1 on 6 matching bases. The CDR3 has 16 residues. V shed 3 bases and J shed 8 bases, with 23 bases lying between them. Germline CDR1 reads SGDLS; CDR2 reads YYNGEE. CDR3 protein: CASSATWGRGFGGYTF. The CDR3 region has the DNA TGTGCCAGCAGCGCCACGTGGGGCAGGGGATTTGGAGGCTACACCTTC.

The chain carries TRBV7-3 and TRBJ1-5; D is unclear. From germline, CDR1 is SGHTA and CDR2 FQGTGA. The CDR3 is 13 amino acids. The V and J ends lost 6 bases and 4 bases respectively, with 10 bases between them. CDR3 loop: CASSRGRNQPQHF. The CDR3 DNA reads as TGTGCCAGCAGTCGAGGGAGGAATCAGCCCCAGCATTTT. Full variable domain (remainder filled in from reference TRBV7-3 and TRBJ1-5): GAGVSQTPSNKVTEKGKYVELRCDPISGHTALYWYRQSLGQGPEFLIYFQGTGAADDSGLPNDRFFAVRPEGSVSTLKIQRTERGDSAVYLCASSRGRNQPQHFGDGTRLSIL.

This clone was detected only a few times. This chain uses TRBV29-1 with TRBJ2-7; D unclear. Trimming left V 5 bases short and J 5 bases short, with 13 bases between. The germline V gene has CDR1 SQVTM and CDR2 ANQGSEA. The CDR3 has 12 amino acids. DNA of the CDR3: TGCAGCGTTTCCGCCAACGTAGACGAGCAGTACTTC. It yields the protein CSVSANVDEQYF.

This chain joins TRBV11-2 and TRBJ2-1; TRBD1 aligns across 8 bases. CDR1 is SGHAT and CDR2 is FQNNGV in the germline V gene. CDR3 size: 16 residues. V dropped 2 bases and J dropped 7; count of bases not matched to a gene: 10. CDR3 residues: CASSLQSYRGNNEQFF. CDR3 nucleotide sequence: TGTGCCAGCAGCTTACAATCCTACAGGGGGAATAATGAGCAGTTCTTC.

J is TRBJ1-1 and V is TRBV5-5; 9 nucleotides agree with TRBD1. V shed 2 bases, J shed 5 bases, and the junction held 10 bases outside the gene matches. The CDR3 totals 16 residues. The germline CDR1 and CDR2 sequences are SGHKS and YYEKEE (reference sequence). The DNA for the CDR3 is TGTGCCAGCAGCTTCAGGAGAAGACAGGGGGAAACTGAAGCTTTCTTT. Translated, it gives CASSFRRRQGETEAFF. Based on the CDR3 plus reference TRBV5-5 and TRBJ1-1, the full variable domain is DAGVTQSPTHLIKTRGQQVTLRCSPISGHKSVSWYQQVLGQGPQFIFQYYEKEERGRGNFPDRFSARQFPNYSSELNVNALLLGDSALYLCASSFRRRQGETEAFFGQGTRLTVV.

The chain couples TRBV19 to TRBJ2-1; 9 bases align to TRBD2. J lost 6 bases, V lost 10 bases, and 10 bases had no gene match. Germline lookup yields CDR1 LNHDA and CDR2 SQIVND (reference sequence). The CDR3 covers 14 residues. The CDR3 DNA sequence: TGTGCCACCCATGCGGGACTAGCCTCCAATGAGCAGTTCTTC. Its translation is CATHAGLASNEQFF.

The chain carries TRBV4-3 and TRBJ2-2; D uncertain. Trimming took 0 bases from V and 6 from J, leaving 5 bases between them. CDR3 length equals 13 residues. Germline V gene lookup returns CDR1 LGHNA and CDR2 YSLEER. Here the CDR3 reads CASSQDYSGELFF. CDR3 coding DNA: TGCGCCAGCAGCCAAGATTACTCCGGGGAGCTGTTTTTT.

This chain connects TRBV27 to TRBJ2-7, with TRBD1 matching 10 bases. The CDR3 contains 11 residues. V lost 5 bases to trimming and J lost 12 bases; unmatched junction nucleotides: 4. Germline V gene data show CDR1 as MNHEY and CDR2 as SMNVEV (reference sequence). Here the CDR3 reads CASSDRGLRYF. DNA of the CDR3: TGTGCCAGCAGTGACAGGGGGCTTCGGTACTTC.

This rearrangement joins TRBV11-3 to TRBJ2-7, with D perhaps matching TRBD1 (5 bases). The V end was cut by 1 base, the J end by 3 bases, with 7 bases between. This CDR3 comprises 13 residues. Germline-derived CDR1 and CDR2 are SGHNT and YENEEA. CDR3 residues: CASSLATDYEQYF. The DNA of the CDR3 is TGTGCCAGCAGCTTAGCGACAGACTACGAGCAGTACTTC.

The rearrangement links TRBV29-1 to TRBJ2-5; maybe TRBD2 (5 bases). The CDR3 contains 11 residues. The V end was cut by 5 bases, the J end by 3 bases, with 7 bases between. Germline CDR1 is SQVTM and CDR2 is ANQGSEA. CDR3 bases: TGCAGCGTTTTGGGAGAAGAGACCCAGTACTTC. Its translation is CSVLGEETQYF.

The rearrangement links TRBV6-6 to TRBJ1-4, with D hard to call. The CDR3 extends over 15 amino acids. The V end was cut by 2 bases, the J end by 5 bases, with 12 bases between. CDR1 MNHNY and CDR2 SVGAGI come from the germline V gene (reference sequence). Written as DNA, the CDR3 is TGTGCCAGCAGTTACGGAGGGCGCGTCAATGAAAAACTGTTTTTT. It specifies CASSYGGRVNEKLFF.

V usage is TRBV7-9 and J usage is TRBJ2-1, with TRBD2 matching over 13 bases. This CDR3 has 16 residues. Germline V gene data show CDR1 as SEHNR and CDR2 as FQNEAQ (reference sequence). V lost 4 bases to trimming and J lost 2 bases; unmatched junction nucleotides: 2. In DNA form, the CDR3 reads TGTGCCAGCAGCTCCGGACTAGCGGGGGCCTACAATGAGCAGTTCTTC. Its protein is CASSSGLAGAYNEQFF.

The gene calls are TRBV7-9 and TRBJ2-2, with 7 bases matching TRBD1. V was pared by 5 bases and J by 4 bases, with 7 bases of the junction left unmatched. The CDR3 consists of 15 residues. Germline CDR1 SEHNR, CDR2 FQNEAQ (reference sequence). The DNA for the CDR3 is TGTGCCAGCAGCATCACAGGGGTGATCACCGGGGAGCTGTTTTTT. The encoded protein is CASSITGVITGELFF.

About this clone itself: This specimen includes other DNA sequences encoding the same CDR3. V is TRBV5-1 and J is TRBJ2-7; 7 positions agree with TRBD2. The ends lost 0 bases at V and 2 bases at J; junction bases unmatched: 5. CDR1 and CDR2 (germline): SGHRS, YFSETQ. The CDR3 is made up of 15 amino acids. Written as DNA, the CDR3 is TGCGCCAGCAGCTTGGGGCTAGCGGAAACCTACGAGCAGTACTTC. This codes for CASSLGLAETYEQYF.

The chain recombines TRBV4-2 with TRBJ1-3; D is possibly TRBD1 (5 bases). Germline-derived CDR1 and CDR2 are LGHNA and YNFKEQ. The CDR3 is 14 amino acids. V lost 3 bases and J 3 bases, leaving 9 bases between the germline ends. The CDR3 DNA reads as TGTGCCAGCAGCCAGGGGGGGGTTGGAAACACCATATATTTT. Amino acids: CASSQGGVGNTIYF.